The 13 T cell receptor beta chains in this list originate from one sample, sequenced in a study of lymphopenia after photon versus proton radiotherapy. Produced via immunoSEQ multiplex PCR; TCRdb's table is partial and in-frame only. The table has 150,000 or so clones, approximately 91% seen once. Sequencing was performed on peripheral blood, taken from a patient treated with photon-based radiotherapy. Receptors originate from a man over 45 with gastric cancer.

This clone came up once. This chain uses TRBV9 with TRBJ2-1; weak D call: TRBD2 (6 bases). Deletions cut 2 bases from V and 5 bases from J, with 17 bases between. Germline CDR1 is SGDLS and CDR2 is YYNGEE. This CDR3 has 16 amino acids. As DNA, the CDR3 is TGTGCCAGCAGCGTTGGGGACTTCGGCAGGCACAATGAGCAGTTCTTC. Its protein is CASSVGDFGRHNEQFF. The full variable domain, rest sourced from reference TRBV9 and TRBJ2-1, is DSGVTQTPKHLITATGQRVTLRCSPRSGDLSVYWYQQSLDQGLQFLIQYYNGEERAKGNILERFSAQQFPDLHSELNLSSLELGDSALYFCASSVGDFGRHNEQFFGPGTRLTVL.

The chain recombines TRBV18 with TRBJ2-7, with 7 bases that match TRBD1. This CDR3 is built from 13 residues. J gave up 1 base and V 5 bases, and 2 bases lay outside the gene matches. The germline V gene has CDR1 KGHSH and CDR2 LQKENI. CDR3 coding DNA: TGTGCCAGCTCAACCAGGGGGTCCTACGAGCAGTACTTC. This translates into CASSTRGSYEQYF.

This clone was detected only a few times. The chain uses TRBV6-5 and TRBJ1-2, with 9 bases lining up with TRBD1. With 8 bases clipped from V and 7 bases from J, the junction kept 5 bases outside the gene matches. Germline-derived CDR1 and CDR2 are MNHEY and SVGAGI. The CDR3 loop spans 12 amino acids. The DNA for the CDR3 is TGTGCCAGCCGAACAGGGGGCACTGGCTACACCTTC. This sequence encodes CASRTGGTGYTF.

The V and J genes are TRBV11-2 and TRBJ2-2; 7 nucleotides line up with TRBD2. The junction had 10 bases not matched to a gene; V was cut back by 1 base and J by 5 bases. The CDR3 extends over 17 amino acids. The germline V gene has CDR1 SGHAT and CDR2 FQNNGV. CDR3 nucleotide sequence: TGTGCCAGCAGCTTAGCTTTGAGCGGGACGGCGACCGGGGAGCTGTTTTTT. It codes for CASSLALSGTATGELFF.

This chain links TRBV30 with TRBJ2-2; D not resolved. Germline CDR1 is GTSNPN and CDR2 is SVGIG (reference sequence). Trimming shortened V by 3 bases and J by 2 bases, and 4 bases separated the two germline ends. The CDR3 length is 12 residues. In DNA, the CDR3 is TGTGCCTGGAGCCCTAACACCGGGGAGCTGTTTTTT. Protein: CAWSPNTGELFF.

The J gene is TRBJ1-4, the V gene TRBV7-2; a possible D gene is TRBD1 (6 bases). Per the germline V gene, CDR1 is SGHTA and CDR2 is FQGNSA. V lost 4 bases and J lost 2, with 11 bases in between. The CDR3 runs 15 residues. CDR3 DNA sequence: TGTGCCAGCAGCTCAACAGGGCGGACTAATGAAAAACTGTTTTTT. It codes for CASSSTGRTNEKLFF.

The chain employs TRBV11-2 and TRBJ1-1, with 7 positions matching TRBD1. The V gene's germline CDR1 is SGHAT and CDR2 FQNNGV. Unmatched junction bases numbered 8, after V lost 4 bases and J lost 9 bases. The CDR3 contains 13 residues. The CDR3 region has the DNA TGTGCCAGCAGCTCCAACAGGGGCCTCAAAGCTTTCTTT. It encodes CASSSNRGLKAFF.

CDR3 in DNA: TGTGCCAGCAGCTTGGCAGGAGAAAAACTGTTTTTT. Translating gives CASSLAGEKLFF. The rearrangement uses TRBV5-8 and TRBJ1-4, with unresolved D. Germline V gives CDR1 SGHTS, CDR2 YDEGEE. V was cut by 0 bases and J by 8 bases, with 5 bases left in between. The length of the CDR3 is 12 residues.

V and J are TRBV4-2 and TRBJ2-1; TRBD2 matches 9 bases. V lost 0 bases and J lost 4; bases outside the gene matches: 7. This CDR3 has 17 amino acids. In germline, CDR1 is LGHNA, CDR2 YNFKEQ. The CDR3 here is CASSQELAGRNYNEQFF. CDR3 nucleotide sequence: TGTGCCAGCAGCCAAGAGCTAGCGGGAAGAAATTACAATGAGCAGTTCTTC.

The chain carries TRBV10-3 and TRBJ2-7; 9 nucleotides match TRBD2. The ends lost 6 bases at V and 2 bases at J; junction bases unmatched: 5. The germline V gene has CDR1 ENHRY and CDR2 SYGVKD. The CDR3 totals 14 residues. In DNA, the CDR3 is TGTGCCATCAGCCAACTAGCGGGCCCCTACGAGCAGTACTTC. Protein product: CAISQLAGPYEQYF.

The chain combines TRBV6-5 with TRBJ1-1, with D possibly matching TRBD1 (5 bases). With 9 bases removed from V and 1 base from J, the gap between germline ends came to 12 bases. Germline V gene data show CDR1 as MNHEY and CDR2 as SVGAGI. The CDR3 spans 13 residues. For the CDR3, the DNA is TGTGCCAGGGGCGGGGGGAAGAACACTGAAGCTTTCTTT. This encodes CARGGGKNTEAFF.

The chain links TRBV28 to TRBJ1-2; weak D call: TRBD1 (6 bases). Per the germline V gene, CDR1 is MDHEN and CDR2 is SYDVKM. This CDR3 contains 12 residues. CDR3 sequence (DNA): TGTGCTGGAGGGGGGGCTAACTATGGCTACACCTTC. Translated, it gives CAGGGANYGYTF.

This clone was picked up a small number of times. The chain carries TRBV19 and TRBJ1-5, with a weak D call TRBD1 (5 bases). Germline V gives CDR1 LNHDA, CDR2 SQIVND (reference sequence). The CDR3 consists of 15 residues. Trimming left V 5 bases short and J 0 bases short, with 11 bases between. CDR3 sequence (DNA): TGTGCCAGTAGTCTAACCGACAGTAGCAATCAGCCCCAGCATTTT. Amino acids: CASSLTDSSNQPQHF.